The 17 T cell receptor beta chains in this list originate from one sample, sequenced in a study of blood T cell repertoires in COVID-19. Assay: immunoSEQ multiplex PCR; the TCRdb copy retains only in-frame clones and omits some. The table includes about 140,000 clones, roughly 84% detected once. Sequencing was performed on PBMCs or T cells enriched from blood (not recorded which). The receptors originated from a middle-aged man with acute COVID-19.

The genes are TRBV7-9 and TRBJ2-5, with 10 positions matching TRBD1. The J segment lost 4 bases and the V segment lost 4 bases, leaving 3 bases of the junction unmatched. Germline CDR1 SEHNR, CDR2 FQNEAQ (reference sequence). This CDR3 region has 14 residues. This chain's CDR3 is CASSSGQGVETQYF. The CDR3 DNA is TGTGCCAGCAGCTCCGGACAGGGGGTAGAGACCCAGTACTTC. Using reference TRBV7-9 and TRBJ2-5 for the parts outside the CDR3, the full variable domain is DTGVSQNPRHKITKRGQNVTFRCDPISEHNRLYWYRQTLGQGPEFLTYFQNEAQLEKSRLLSDRFSAERPKGSFSTLEIQRTEQGDSAMYLCASSSGQGVETQYFGPGTRLLVL.

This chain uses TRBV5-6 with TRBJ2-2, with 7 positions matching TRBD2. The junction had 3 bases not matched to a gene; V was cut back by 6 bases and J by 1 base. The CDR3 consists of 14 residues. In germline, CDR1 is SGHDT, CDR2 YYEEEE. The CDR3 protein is CASTRTRNTGELFF. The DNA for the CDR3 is TGTGCCAGCACCAGGACTAGGAACACCGGGGAGCTGTTTTTT.

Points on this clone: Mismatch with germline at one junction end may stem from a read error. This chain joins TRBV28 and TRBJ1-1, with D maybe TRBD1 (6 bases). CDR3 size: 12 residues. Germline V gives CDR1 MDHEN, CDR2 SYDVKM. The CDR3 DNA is TGTGCCAGCAGTCCCCCCGGCCAGGGGCGAATCTTT. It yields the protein CASSPPGQGRIF.

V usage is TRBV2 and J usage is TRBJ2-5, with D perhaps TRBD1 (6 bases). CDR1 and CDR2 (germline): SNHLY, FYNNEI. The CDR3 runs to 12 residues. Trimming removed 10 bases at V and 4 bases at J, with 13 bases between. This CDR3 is CATSTGRETQYF. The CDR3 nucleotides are TGTGCCACATCCACAGGGCGAGAGACCCAGTACTTC.

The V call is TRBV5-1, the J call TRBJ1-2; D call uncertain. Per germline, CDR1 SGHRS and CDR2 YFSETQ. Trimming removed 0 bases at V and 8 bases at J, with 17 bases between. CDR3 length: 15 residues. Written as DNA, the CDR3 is TGCGCCAGCAGCTTGGAAGCAGGAACTTACGTGGGCTACACCTTC. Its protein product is CASSLEAGTYVGYTF.

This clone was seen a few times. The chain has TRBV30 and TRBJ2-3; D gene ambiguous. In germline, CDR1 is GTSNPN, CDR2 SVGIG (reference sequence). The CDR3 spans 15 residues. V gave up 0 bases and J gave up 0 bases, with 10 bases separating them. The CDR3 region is CAWSVMGASTDTQYF. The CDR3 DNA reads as TGTGCCTGGAGTGTAATGGGCGCTAGCACAGATACGCAGTATTTT.

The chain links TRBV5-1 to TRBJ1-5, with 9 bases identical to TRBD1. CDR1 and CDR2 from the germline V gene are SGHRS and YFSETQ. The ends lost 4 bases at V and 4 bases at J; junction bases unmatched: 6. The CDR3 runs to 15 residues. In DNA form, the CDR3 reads TGCGCCAGCAGCCCGGGACAGGGCTTTAATCAGCCCCAGCATTTT. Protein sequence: CASSPGQGFNQPQHF.

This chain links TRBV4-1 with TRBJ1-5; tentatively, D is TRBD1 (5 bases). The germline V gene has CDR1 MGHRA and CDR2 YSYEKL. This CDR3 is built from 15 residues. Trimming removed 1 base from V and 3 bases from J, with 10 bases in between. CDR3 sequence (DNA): TGCGCCAGCAGCCAAGCCCCAGGGTTCAATCAGCCCCAGCATTTT. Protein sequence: CASSQAPGFNQPQHF.

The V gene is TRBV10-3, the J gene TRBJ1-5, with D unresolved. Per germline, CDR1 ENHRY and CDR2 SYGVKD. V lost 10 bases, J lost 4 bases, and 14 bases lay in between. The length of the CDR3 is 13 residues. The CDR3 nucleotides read TGTGCCACCGCCCCACGGGAAAATCAGCCCCAGCATTTT. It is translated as CATAPRENQPQHF.

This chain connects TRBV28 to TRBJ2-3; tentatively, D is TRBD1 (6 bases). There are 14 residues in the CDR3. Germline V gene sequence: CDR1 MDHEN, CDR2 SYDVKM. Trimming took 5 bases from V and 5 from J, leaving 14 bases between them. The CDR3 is CASSPGDRRDTQYF. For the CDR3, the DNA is TGTGCCAGCAGTCCGGGCGACAGGAGAGATACGCAGTATTTT.

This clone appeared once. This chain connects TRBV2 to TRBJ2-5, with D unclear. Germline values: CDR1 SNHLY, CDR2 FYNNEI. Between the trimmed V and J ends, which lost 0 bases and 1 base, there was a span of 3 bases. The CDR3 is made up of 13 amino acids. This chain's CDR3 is CASSEALQETQYF. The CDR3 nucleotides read TGTGCCAGCAGTGAAGCACTCCAAGAGACCCAGTACTTC. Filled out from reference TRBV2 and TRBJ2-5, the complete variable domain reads EPEVTQTPSHQVTQMGQEVILRCVPISNHLYFYWYRQILGQKVEFLVSFYNNEISEKSEIFDDQFSVERPDGSNFTLKIRSTKLEDSAMYFCASSEALQETQYFGPGTRLLVL.

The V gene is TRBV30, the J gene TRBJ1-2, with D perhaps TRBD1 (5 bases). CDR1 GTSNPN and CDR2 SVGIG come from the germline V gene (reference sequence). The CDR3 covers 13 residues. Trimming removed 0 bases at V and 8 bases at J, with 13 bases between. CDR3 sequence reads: CAWSVGRDGGYTF. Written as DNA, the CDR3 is TGTGCCTGGAGTGTAGGGAGGGACGGGGGCTACACCTTC.

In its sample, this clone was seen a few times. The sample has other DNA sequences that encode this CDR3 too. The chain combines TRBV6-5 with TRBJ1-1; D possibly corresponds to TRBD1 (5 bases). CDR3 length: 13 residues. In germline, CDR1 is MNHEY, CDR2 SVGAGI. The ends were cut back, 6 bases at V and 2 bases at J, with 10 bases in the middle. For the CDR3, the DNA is TGTGCCAGCAGGGGGCAGCCTAACACTGAAGCTTTCTTT. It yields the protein CASRGQPNTEAFF.

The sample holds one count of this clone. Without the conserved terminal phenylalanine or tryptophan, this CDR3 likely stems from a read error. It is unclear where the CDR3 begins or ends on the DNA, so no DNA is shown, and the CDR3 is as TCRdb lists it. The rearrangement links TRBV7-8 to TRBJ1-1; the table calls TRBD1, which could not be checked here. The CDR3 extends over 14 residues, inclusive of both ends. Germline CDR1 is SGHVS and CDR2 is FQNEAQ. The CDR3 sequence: CASSRAQSRQPRFI.

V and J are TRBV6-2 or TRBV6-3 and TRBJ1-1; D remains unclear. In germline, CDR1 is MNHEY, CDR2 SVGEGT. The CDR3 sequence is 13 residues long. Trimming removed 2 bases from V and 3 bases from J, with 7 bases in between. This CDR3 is CASSYPRDTEAFF. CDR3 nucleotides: TGTGCCAGCAGTTACCCCCGGGACACTGAAGCTTTCTTT.

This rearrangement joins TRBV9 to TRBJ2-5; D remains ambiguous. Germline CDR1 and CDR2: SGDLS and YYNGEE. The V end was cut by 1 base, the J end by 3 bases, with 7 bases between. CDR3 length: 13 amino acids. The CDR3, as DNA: TGTGCCAGCAGCGTATCGACAAAAGAGACCCAGTACTTC. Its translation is CASSVSTKETQYF.

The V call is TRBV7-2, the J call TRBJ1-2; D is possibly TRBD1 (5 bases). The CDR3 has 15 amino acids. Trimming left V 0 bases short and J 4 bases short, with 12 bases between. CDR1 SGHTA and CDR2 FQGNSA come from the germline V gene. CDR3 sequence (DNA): TGTGCCAGCAGCTTAGCGGGGCAGGGCCTCTATGGCTACACCTTC. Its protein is CASSLAGQGLYGYTF.